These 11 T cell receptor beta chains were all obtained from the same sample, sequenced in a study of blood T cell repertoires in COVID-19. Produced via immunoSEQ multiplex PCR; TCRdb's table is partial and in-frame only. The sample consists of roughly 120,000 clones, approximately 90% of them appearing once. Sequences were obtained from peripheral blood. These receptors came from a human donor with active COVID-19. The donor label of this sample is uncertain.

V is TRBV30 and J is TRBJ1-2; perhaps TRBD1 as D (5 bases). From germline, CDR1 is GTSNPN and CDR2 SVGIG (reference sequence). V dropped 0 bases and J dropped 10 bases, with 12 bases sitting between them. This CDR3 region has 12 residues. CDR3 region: CAWSVQWGDYTF. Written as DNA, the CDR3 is TGTGCCTGGAGTGTACAATGGGGGGACTACACCTTC.

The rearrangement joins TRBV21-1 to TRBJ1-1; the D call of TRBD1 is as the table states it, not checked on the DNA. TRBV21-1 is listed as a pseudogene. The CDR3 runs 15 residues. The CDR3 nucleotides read TGTGCCAGCAGCCATGGGACAGGGTTTGGCACTGAAGCTTTCTTT. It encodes CASSHGTGFGTEAFF.

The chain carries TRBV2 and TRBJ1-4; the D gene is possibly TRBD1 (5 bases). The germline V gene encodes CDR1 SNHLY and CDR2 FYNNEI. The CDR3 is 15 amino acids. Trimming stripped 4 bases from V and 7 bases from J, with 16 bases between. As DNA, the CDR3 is TGTGCCAGCAGTGGGCAGCCGTTGGGGGGTGAAAAACTGTTTTTT. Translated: CASSGQPLGGEKLFF.

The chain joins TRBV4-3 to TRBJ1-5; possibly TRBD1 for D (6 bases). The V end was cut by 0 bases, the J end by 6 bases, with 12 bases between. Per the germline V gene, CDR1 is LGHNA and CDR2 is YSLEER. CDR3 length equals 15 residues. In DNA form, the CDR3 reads TGCGCCAGCAGCCAAGATAATGGGGGCGGTCAGCCCCAGCATTTT. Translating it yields CASSQDNGGGQPQHF.

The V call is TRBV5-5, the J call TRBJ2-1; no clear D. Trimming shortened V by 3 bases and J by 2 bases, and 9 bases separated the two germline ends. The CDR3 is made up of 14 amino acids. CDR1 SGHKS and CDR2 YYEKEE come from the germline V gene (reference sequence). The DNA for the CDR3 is TGTGCCAGCAGCTCCCCGAGTGCCTACAATGAGCAGTTCTTC. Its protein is CASSSPSAYNEQFF.

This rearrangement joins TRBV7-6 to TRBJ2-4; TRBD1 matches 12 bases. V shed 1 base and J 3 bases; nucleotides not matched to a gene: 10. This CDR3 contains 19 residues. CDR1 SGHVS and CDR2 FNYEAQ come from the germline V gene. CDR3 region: CASSLGTLGQGADKNIQYF. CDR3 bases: TGTGCCAGCAGCTTAGGAACCTTGGGACAGGGGGCGGACAAAAACATTCAGTACTTC.

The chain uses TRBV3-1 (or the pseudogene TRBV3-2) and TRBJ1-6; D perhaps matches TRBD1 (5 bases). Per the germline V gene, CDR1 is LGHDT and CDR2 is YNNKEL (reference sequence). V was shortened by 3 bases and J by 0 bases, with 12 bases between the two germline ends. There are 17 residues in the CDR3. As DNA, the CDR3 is TGTGCCAGCAGCCAGAGACAGACCGGCTCCTATAATTCACCCCTCCACTTT. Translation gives CASSQRQTGSYNSPLHF.

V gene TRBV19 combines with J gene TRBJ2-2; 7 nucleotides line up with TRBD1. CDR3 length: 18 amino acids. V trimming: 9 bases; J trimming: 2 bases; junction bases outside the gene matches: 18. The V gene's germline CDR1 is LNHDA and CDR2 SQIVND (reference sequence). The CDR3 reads CASRWIPGQGVNTGELFF. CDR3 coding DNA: TGTGCCAGCAGATGGATCCCGGGCCAGGGGGTTAACACCGGGGAGCTGTTTTTT.

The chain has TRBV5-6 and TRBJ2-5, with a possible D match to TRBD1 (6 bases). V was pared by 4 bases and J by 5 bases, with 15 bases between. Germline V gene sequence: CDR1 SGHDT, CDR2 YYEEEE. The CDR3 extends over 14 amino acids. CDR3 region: CASSAAGVGETQYF. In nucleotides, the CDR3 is TGTGCCAGCAGCGCGGCAGGGGTTGGTGAGACCCAGTACTTC.

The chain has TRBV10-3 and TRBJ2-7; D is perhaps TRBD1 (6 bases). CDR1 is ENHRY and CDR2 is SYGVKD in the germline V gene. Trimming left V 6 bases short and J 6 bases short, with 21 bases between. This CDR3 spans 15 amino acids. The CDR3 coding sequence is TGTGCCATCAGCCAGAACCTGGGGGCCTCTTCCGAGCAGTACTTC. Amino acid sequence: CAISQNLGASSEQYF.

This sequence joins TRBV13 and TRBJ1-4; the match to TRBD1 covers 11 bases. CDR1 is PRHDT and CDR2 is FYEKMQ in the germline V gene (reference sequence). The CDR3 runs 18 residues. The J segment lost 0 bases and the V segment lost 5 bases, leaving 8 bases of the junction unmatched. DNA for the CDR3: TGTGCCAGCAGCCAAAGGACAGGGGGCTTTGCAACTAATGAAAAACTGTTTTTT. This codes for CASSQRTGGFATNEKLFF.